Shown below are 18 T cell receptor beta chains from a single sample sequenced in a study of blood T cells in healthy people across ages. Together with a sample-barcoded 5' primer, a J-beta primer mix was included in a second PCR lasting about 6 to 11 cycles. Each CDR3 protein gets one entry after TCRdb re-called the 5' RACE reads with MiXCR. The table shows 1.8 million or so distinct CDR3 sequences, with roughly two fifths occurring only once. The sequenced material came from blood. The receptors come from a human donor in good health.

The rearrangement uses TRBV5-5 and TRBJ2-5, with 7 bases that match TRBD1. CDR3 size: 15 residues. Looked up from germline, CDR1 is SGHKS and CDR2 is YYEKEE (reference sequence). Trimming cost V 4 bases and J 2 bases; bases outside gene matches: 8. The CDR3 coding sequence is TGTGCCAGCAGCAGGACAGGAGAGAAGCAAGAGACCCAGTACTTC. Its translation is CASSRTGEKQETQYF.

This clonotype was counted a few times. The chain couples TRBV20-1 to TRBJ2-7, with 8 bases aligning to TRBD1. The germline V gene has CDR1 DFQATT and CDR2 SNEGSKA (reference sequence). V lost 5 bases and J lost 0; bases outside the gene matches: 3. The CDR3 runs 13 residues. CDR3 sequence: CSASGQASYEQYF. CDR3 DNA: TGCAGTGCTTCGGGACAGGCCTCCTACGAGCAGTACTTC.

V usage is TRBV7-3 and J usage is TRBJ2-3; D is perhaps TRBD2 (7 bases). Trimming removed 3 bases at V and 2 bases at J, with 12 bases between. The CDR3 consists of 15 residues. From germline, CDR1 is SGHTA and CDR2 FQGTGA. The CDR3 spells CASSLIRGATDTQYF. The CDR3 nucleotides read TGTGCCAGCAGCTTGATCCGGGGGGCCACAGATACGCAGTATTTT.

In DNA, the CDR3 is TGCAGTTTGCCTAGCCCCACAGATACGCAGTATTTT. The encoded protein is CSLPSPTDTQYF. The chain carries TRBV20-1 and TRBJ2-3, with D tentatively TRBD2 (5 bases). The CDR3 covers 12 residues. V was shortened by 8 bases and J by 2 bases, with 11 bases between the two germline ends. Looked up from germline, CDR1 is DFQATT and CDR2 is SNEGSKA (reference sequence).

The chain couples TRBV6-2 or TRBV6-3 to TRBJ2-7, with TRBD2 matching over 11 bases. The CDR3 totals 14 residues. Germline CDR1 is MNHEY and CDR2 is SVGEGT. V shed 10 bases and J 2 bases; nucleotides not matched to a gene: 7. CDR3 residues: CATRGTSGTYEQYF. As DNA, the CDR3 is TGTGCCACCAGGGGGACTAGCGGTACCTACGAGCAGTACTTC.

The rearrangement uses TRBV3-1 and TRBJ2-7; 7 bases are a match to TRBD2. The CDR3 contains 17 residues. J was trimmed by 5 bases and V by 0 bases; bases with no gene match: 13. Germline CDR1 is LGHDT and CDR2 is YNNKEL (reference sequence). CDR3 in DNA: TGTGCCAGCAGCCAAGAAATGTCGGTGGGAGGGTGGAACGAGCAGTACTTC. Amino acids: CASSQEMSVGGWNEQYF.

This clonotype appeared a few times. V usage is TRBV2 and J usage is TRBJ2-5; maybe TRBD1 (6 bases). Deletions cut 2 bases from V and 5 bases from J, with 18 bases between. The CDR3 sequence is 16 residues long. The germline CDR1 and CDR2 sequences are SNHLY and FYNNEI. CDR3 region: CASSEQGFRLGETQYF. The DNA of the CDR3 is TGTGCCAGCAGTGAACAGGGGTTTCGGTTAGGGGAGACCCAGTACTTC.

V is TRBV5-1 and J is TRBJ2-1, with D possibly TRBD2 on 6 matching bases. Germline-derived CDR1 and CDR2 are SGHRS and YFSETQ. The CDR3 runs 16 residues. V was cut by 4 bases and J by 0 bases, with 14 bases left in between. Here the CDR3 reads CASSVSGVISYNEQFF. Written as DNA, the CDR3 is TGCGCCAGCAGCGTTAGCGGTGTAATCTCCTACAATGAGCAGTTCTTC.

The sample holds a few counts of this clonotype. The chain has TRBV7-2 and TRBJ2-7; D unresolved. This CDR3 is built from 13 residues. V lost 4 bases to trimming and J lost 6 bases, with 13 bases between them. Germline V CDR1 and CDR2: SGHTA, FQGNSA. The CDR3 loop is CASSSIQISEQYF. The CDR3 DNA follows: TGTGCCAGCAGCTCCATTCAAATAAGCGAGCAGTACTTC.

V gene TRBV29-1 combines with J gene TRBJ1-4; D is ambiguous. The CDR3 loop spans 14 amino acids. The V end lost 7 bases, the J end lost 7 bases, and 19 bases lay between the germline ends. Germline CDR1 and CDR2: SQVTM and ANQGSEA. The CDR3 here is CSAAAGSWGEKLFF. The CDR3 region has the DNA TGCAGCGCCGCCGCGGGCTCCTGGGGTGAAAAACTGTTTTTT. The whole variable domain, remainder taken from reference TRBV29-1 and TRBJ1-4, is SAVISQKPSRDICQRGTSLTIQCQVDSQVTMMFWYRQQPGQSLTLIATANQGSEATYESGFVIDKFPISRPNLTFSTLTVSNMSPEDSSIYLCSAAAGSWGEKLFFGSGTQLSVL.

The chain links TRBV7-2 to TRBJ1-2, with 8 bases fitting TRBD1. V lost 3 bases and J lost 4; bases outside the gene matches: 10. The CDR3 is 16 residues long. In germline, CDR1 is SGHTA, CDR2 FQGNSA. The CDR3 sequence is CASSFTSGGATYGYTF. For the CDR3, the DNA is TGTGCCAGCAGCTTCACCTCAGGGGGCGCAACCTATGGCTACACCTTC.

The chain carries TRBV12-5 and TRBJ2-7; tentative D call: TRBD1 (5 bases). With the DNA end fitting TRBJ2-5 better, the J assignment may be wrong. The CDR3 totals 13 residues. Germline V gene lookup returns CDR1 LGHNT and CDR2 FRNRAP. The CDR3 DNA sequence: TGTGCTAGTGGTCCAGGGCGCAGGGAGACCCAGTACTTC. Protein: CASGPGRRETQYF.

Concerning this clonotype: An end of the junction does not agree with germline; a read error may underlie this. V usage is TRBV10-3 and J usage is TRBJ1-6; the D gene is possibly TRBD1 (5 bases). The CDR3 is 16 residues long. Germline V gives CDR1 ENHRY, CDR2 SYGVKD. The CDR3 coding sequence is TGTGTCATCAGTGAGTCGAACTGGGGCCATAATTCACCCCTCCACTTT. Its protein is CVISESNWGHNSPLHF.

Here the CDR3 reads CASSGGAENEQFF. The CDR3, as DNA: TGTGCCAGCAGCGGGGGGGCGGAAAATGAGCAGTTCTTC. This rearrangement joins TRBV11-3 to TRBJ2-1; possible D gene TRBD2, 7 bases. Germline lookup yields CDR1 SGHNT and CDR2 YENEEA. CDR3 length equals 13 residues. With 5 bases removed from V and 7 bases from J, the gap between germline ends came to 12 bases.

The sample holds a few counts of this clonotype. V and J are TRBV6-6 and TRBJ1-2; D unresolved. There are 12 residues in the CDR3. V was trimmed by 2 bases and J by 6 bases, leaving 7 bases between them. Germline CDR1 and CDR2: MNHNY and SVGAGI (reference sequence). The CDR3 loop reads CASSYQLDGYTF. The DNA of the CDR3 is TGTGCCAGCAGTTACCAGTTAGATGGCTACACCTTC.

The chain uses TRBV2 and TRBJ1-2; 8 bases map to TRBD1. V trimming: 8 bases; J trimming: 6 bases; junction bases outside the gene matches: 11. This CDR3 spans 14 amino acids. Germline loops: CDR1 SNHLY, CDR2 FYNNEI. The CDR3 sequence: CASGTRRGHNGYTF. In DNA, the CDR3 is TGTGCCAGCGGGACTCGCAGGGGGCATAATGGCTACACCTTC.

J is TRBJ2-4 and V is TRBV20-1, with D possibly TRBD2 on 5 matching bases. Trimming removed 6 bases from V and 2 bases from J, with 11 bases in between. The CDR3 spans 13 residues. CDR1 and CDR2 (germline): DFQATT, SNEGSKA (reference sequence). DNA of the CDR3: TGCAGTGCAACCGCCGGGACCAAAAACATTCAGTACTTC. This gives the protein CSATAGTKNIQYF.

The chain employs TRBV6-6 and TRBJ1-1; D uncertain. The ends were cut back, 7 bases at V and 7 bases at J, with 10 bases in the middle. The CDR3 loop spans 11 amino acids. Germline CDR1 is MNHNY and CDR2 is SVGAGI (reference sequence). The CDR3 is CASIARSEAFF. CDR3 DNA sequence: TGTGCCAGCATAGCACGGAGTGAAGCTTTCTTT.